This TCR beta chain was found in a study of blood T cell repertoires in COVID-19. Across the study: Samples representing acute and convalescent COVID-19 were sourced from the United States, Italy and Spain. T cells, B-cell-depleted T cells, or PBMCs supplied cDNA or gDNA.

In the study's own analysis: Scientists estimated how many nucleated cells there were by amplifying reference gene primers. Generated by immunoSEQ multiplex PCR, the TCRdb table keeps only in-frame clones and is missing some. V and J calls and clone size are copied from that table; D and trimming were computed from the DNA. The sample comprises nearly 60,000 clones, around 90% of which are singletons, and about 13% rests with the top ten. The CDR3 is 17 amino acids. V lost 1 base, J lost 1 base, and 14 bases lay in between. Germline-derived CDR1 and CDR2 are KGHSH and LQKENI. This clone was seen a few times.

The V gene is TRBV18, the J gene TRBJ1-3; D is unclear. The TCR was taken from a man aged 55 to 70 with active COVID-19. Sequencing was carried out using peripheral blood. The CDR3 loop is CASSPRSPGNSGNTIYF. CDR3 in DNA: TGTGCCAGCTCACCACGGTCGCCGGGTAATTCTGGAAACACCATATATTTT.